These 15 T cell receptor beta chains share one sample of origin, sequenced in a study of T cells in women clearing cervical HPV infection. The protocol was immunoSEQ multiplex PCR, while the TCRdb copy is restricted to in-frame clones and leaves out a portion. Its clone listing holds over 45,000 clones. The sample was blood buffy coat. The receptor set was obtained from a woman aged 18 to 69 with a cervical HPV16 infection that either progressed to CIN3+ or cleared (not recorded which).

Incomplete CDR3 DNA: TGTGCCAGCAGCTTAGAGGGGCCGGATTACAATGAG. Its protein product is CASSLEGPDYNE. The full CDR3 protein is CASSLEGPDYNEQFF. J is TRBJ2-1 and V is TRBV11-2; maybe TRBD1 (5 bases). The read terminates 3 residues before the CDR3 end, so the remaining end is supplied by the germline J gene. Germline assignment: CDR1 SGHAT and CDR2 FQNNGV. V was cut by 0 bases and J by 4 bases, with 10 bases left in between. The CDR3 loop spans 15 amino acids.

As regards this clone: The read comes to an end 3 residues before the CDR3 does, leaving the germline J gene to fill in the end. V is TRBV7-6 and J is TRBJ2-7, with 7 bases that match TRBD2. The length of the CDR3 is 15 residues. CDR1 and CDR2 from the germline V gene are SGHVS and FNYEAQ. Trimming at V came to 2 bases and at J to 0 bases, leaving 4 bases not matched to a gene. This CDR3 reads CASSLLAVHSYEQYF. The DNA read from the CDR3 is TGTGCCAGCAGCTTACTAGCGGTACACTCCTACGAG.

To note about this clone: The CDR3 goes on 3 residues after the read ends, and that part is filled in from the germline J gene. V and J are TRBV11-2 and TRBJ1-4; the D is unclear. This CDR3 has 13 residues. Germline V gene lookup returns CDR1 SGHAT and CDR2 FQNNGV. Trimming took 5 bases from V and 8 from J, leaving 12 bases between them. The CDR3 DNA, read in part, is TGTGCCAGCAGCCTCGAGGGTGCGGAAAAA. Its protein product is CASSLEGAEK. The entire CDR3 protein is CASSLEGAEKLFF.

In regard to this clone: The read ends 3 residues shy of where the CDR3 ends; the end is completed using the germline J gene. The chain uses TRBV5-5 and TRBJ2-7; 8 bases agree with TRBD1. The CDR3 contains 14 residues. V was pared by 0 bases and J by 5 bases, with 4 bases of the junction left unmatched. Per germline, CDR1 SGHKS and CDR2 YYEKEE (reference sequence). CDR3 protein: CASSLGQGAHEQYF. CDR3 DNA (partial): TGTGCCAGCAGCTTGGGGCAGGGGGCCCACGAG. The full variable domain, in which reference TRBV5-5 and TRBJ2-7 provide the parts outside the CDR3, is DAGVTQSPTHLIKTRGQQVTLRCSPISGHKSVSWYQQVLGQGPQFIFQYYEKEERGRGNFPDRFSARQFPNYSSELNVNALLLGDSALYLCASSLGQGAHEQYFGPGTRLTVT.

Turning to this clone: With the read ending 3 residues before the CDR3 end, the germline J gene is used to fill in that end. The chain is built from TRBV19 and TRBJ1-1; TRBD1 matches at 8 bases. After removal of 4 bases from V and 3 bases from J, the junction contained 4 bases not matched to a gene. CDR1 is LNHDA and CDR2 is SQIVND in the germline V gene (reference sequence). This CDR3 is built from 14 residues. The CDR3: CASSRDRSHTEAFF. The sequenced CDR3 bases are TGTGCCAGTAGTAGGGACAGGAGCCACACTGAA.

On this clone itself: Read sequence stops 3 residues before the CDR3 end, and the germline J gene provides the missing end. The chain joins TRBV19 to TRBJ1-6; a weak D match, TRBD1 (5 bases). This CDR3 region has 13 residues. V lost 6 bases to trimming and J lost 7 bases, with 10 bases between them. The germline gives CDR1 LNHDA, CDR2 SQIVND (reference sequence). The sequenced part of the CDR3 DNA is TGTGCCAGTAGGCCCCGGGGGAATTCACCC. This gives the protein CASRPRGNSP. The entire CDR3 sequence reads CASRPRGNSPLHF.

CDR3 DNA, as far as it was read: TGTGCCAGCAGCCAAAGCGGGGGGGGAGAGACC. Amino acid sequence: CASSQSGGGET. The whole CDR3 region reads CASSQSGGGETQYF. The V call is TRBV7-2, the J call TRBJ2-5; 10 nucleotides agree with TRBD2. The read ends 3 residues early relative to the CDR3; the germline J gene fills the gap. The CDR3 length is 14 residues. The ends lost 5 bases at V and 4 bases at J; junction bases unmatched: 4. Germline V CDR1 and CDR2: SGHTA, FQGNSA.

As for this clone: The read comes to an end 3 residues before the CDR3 does, leaving the germline J gene to fill in the end. The chain combines TRBV28 with TRBJ1-2, with D possibly being TRBD1 (5 bases). The CDR3 extends over 15 amino acids. V shed 6 bases and J shed 7 bases, with 21 bases lying between them. Looked up from germline, CDR1 is MDHEN and CDR2 is SYDVKM. CDR3 bases read: TGTGCCAGCAGCCCCACAAATGGCGGGGACGGTGGC. Amino acid sequence: CASSPTNGGDGG. The entire CDR3 protein reads CASSPTNGGDGGYTF.

In the case of this clone: The CDR3 end falls 3 residues outside the read, so it is completed with the germline J gene. The rearrangement uses TRBV30 and TRBJ1-1; 7 bases line up with TRBD1. The germline gives CDR1 GTSNPN, CDR2 SVGIG (reference sequence). The CDR3 consists of 14 residues. The J segment lost 3 bases and the V segment lost 3 bases, leaving 7 bases of the junction unmatched. The sequenced CDR3 bases are TGTGCCTGGAGCTTAACAGGGGATTACACTGAA. Translating it yields CAWSLTGDYTE. The entire CDR3 is CAWSLTGDYTEAFF.

To note about this clone: The CDR3 end lies 3 residues beyond the end of the read and is filled in from the germline J gene. The V gene is TRBV5-1, the J gene TRBJ2-3, with 11 bases that match TRBD1. This CDR3 region has 19 residues. J gave up 1 base and V 1 base, and 11 bases lay outside the gene matches. Germline CDR1 SGHRS, CDR2 YFSETQ. The CDR3 DNA, read in part, is TGCGCCAGCAGCTTGATGGACAGGGGGCTCCCTTTTGGCACAGATACG. It specifies CASSLMDRGLPFGTDT. The complete CDR3 sequence is CASSLMDRGLPFGTDTQYF.

Notes on this clone: The read is 3 residues too short to cover the CDR3 end, so that end is filled in from the germline J gene. The rearrangement uses TRBV10-1 and TRBJ1-5; D not certain. The CDR3 spans 12 residues. V was clipped by 6 bases and J by 8 bases, with 11 bases between them. Germline V gives CDR1 WNHNN, CDR2 SYGVQD (reference sequence). The CDR3 here is CASSEDLEPQHF. Partial CDR3 DNA: TGCGCCAGCAGCGAAGACTTGGAGCCC.

Regarding this clone: The read ends 3 residues before the CDR3 terminus; that terminus is restored from the germline J gene. V is TRBV28 and J is TRBJ2-7, with 10 bases fitting TRBD1. The CDR3 is made up of 14 amino acids. V lost 5 bases to trimming and J lost 4 bases; unmatched junction nucleotides: 5. From germline, CDR1 is MDHEN and CDR2 SYDVKM. The sequenced CDR3 bases are TGTGCCAGCAGTACCGGGACAGGGGATTACGAG. Protein sequence: CASSTGTGDYE. The entire CDR3 reads CASSTGTGDYEQYF.

As regards this clone: The sequence runs out 3 residues before the end of the CDR3; the remainder is reconstructed from the germline J gene. V is TRBV7-2 and J is TRBJ2-5, with TRBD2 matching over 8 bases. Germline CDR1 reads SGHTA; CDR2 reads FQGNSA. V was clipped by 5 bases and J by 4 bases; unmatched bases: 9. CDR3 length equals 15 residues. The DNA read from the CDR3 is TGTGCCAGCAGCCAACGGGGGGGCCGGTTAGAGACC. It codes for CASSQRGGRLET. In full, the CDR3 reads CASSQRGGRLETQYF.

With respect to this clone: The read ends 3 residues before the CDR3 terminus; that terminus is restored from the germline J gene. This chain connects TRBV28 to TRBJ1-6; D remains ambiguous. The germline V gene has CDR1 MDHEN and CDR2 SYDVKM. V was trimmed by 5 bases and J by 7 bases, leaving 15 bases between them. The CDR3 is 15 amino acids. This chain's CDR3 is CASSPITGINSPLHF. CDR3 DNA (partial): TGTGCCAGCAGTCCCATCACCGGTATCAATTCACCC.

For this clone: The read ends 3 residues before the CDR3 terminus; that terminus is restored from the germline J gene. The genes are TRBV20-1 and TRBJ1-5; 11 bases align to TRBD1. V was pared by 2 bases and J by 2 bases, with 11 bases of the junction left unmatched. The CDR3 runs 18 residues. Per germline, CDR1 DFQATT and CDR2 SNEGSKA (reference sequence). Partial CDR3 DNA: TGCAGTGCTAGACCCGGGACAGGGGGGATCCGCGGCAATCAGCCC. It yields the protein CSARPGTGGIRGNQP. The full CDR3 is CSARPGTGGIRGNQPQHF.